This T cell receptor beta chain was obtained from a study of T cell responses to AZD1222 COVID-19 vaccine. Broader study findings: Spike was spanned by vaccine-associated CD4 TCRs, which were dominant at 160-218 and 743-854. Only five or six AZD1222 recipients tested seropositive at baseline.

Only in-frame clones appear in the TCRdb table, and some are missing; sequencing was by immunoSEQ multiplex PCR. The sample carries nearly 110,000 clones, around nine tenths recorded once. Of note for this clone: Its specificity is not known.

The ends lost 5 bases at V and 3 bases at J; junction bases unmatched: 10. The CDR3 is 15 amino acids. The germline gives CDR1 SGHRS, CDR2 YFSETQ. V usage is TRBV5-1 and J usage is TRBJ1-1, with TRBD1 matching over 7 bases. The sequencing used peripheral blood, collected on day 0 of AZD1222 vaccination. This sequence was found in an adult in good health. As DNA, the CDR3 is TGCGCCAGCAGTACCTACAGGGGATTGGACACTGAAGCTTTCTTT. Its translation is CASSTYRGLDTEAFF.